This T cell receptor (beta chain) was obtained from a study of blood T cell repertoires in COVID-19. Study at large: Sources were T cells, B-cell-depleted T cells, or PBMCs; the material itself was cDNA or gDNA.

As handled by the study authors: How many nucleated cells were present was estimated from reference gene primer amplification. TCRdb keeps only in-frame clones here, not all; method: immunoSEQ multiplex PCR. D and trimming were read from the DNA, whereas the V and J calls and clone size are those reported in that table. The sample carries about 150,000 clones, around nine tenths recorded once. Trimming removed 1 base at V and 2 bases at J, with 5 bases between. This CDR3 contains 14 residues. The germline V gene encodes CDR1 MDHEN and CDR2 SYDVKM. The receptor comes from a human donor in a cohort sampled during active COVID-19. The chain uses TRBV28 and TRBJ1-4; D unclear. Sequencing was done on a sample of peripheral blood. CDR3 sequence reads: CASSLFGTNEKLFF. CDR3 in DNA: TGTGCCAGCAGTTTATTCGGGACTAATGAAAAACTGTTTTTT. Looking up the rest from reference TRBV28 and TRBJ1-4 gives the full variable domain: DVKVTQSSRYLVKRTGEKVFLECVQDMDHENMFWYRQDPGLGLRLIYFSYDVKMKEKGDIPEGYSVSREKKERFSLILESASTNQTSMYLCASSLFGTNEKLFFGSGTQLSVL.